This T cell receptor beta chain was identified in a study of blood T cell repertoires in COVID-19. CDR3 length: 15 residues. The V and J ends lost 3 bases and 1 base respectively, with 13 bases between them. Germline lookup yields CDR1 KGHSH and CDR2 LQKENI. This table comes from immunoSEQ multiplex PCR, and its TCRdb copy is limited to in-frame clones, with some not included. The table has approximately 140,000 clones, over 75% seen once. The clonotype originates from a man aged 40-49 years with active or convalescent COVID-19. This rearrangement joins TRBV18 to TRBJ2-7, with TRBD2 as a possible D gene (6 bases). Material for sequencing was peripheral blood. Written as DNA, the CDR3 is TGTGCCAGCTCACCGAGGGACTGGGAGTCCTACGAGCAGTACTTC. This codes for CASSPRDWESYEQYF.